This T cell receptor (beta chain) originates from a study of cytotoxic CD8 clonotypes in ibrutinib-treated CLL. General study points: The study found clonality rose at ibrutinib response, then fell toward baseline at progression.

Remarks on this clone: What it recognizes is unknown. Its ends do not fully match the called genes, so a read error is possible.

The protocol was immunoSEQ multiplex PCR, while the TCRdb copy is restricted to in-frame clones and leaves out a portion. The sample records hundreds of thousands of clones, roughly 74% being singletons. CDR1 is GTSNPN, CDR2 SVGIG, per germline (reference sequence). The length of the CDR3 is 13 residues. Sequencing used PBMCs, obtained after 24 months of ibrutinib treatment. J is TRBJ1-5 and V is TRBV30, with 7 bases lining up with TRBD1. The clonotype originates from a human donor with chronic lymphocytic leukemia. The CDR3 loop reads CALQETGNRPQHF. Here the CDR3 DNA reads TGTGCCTTGCAGGAGACAGGGAATCGGCCCCAGCATTTT.